Listed here is a single T cell receptor beta chain. A read error may be the cause here, since a much bigger clone is one base away. Amplified TCR beta CDR3 regions came from RNA transcripts. HTBI primers were employed in a first-round RT-PCR of the TCR CDR3. TCRdb used MiXCR to reprocess the multiplex PCR reads, holding one entry per CDR3 protein. The sample yields approximately 210,000 distinct CDR3 sequences, 17% seen once. These data are taken from a study of T cells in Graves' hyperthyroidism and ophthalmopathy. Across the study: The authors collected peripheral blood at initial diagnosis, before any treatment.

Pregnant or lactating patients were excluded, as were those with uncontrolled infection or other autoimmune disease. Fresh peripheral blood, roughly 9.3 ml, was the source of the PBMCs. This receptor was taken from a man aged 50 to 60 with Graves' hyperthyroidism. The material sequenced was blood.

The CDR3 reads CASSQGPSGNTGELLF. In DNA, the CDR3 is TGCGCCAGCAGCCAAGGTCCTAGCGGGAACACCGGGGAGCTGCTTTTT. The chain couples TRBV4-3 to TRBJ2-2; 9 bases agree with TRBD2. The length of the CDR3 is 16 residues. Germline CDR1 LGHNA, CDR2 YSLEER.